This TCR beta chain derives from a study of cytotoxic CD8 clonotypes in ibrutinib-treated CLL (dated by TCRdb to the early 2020s). About the investigation overall: In this cohort, about 15 patients were treatment-naive and roughly ten were relapsed/refractory, while under 18 had unmutated IGHV. Cryopreserved peripheral blood mononuclear cells were collected before treatment, at response, and at either disease progression or sustained remission. Patients were still on ibrutinib when every remission and progressive disease sample was collected. Partial responses were observed in roughly 24 patients and complete responses in 2; after a median follow-up of around 68 months, remission was maintained in approximately 15 patients and progression was observed in around twelve. On average, each sample had about 250,000 productive templates and 96,000 or so productive rearrangements. Response samples were obtained after a median of approximately twelve months of treatment, with a range of about 6 to 40 months. Of the 90 or so participants in the trial, about 26 had longitudinal samples available.

Comments on this clone: Its antigen is still unknown. No much larger clone exists at a distance of one base, and base qualities are not known.

Between the V and J ends, shortened by 1 base and 5 bases respectively, the junction contains 13 bases. The CDR3 has 14 amino acids, counting the end cysteine and phenylalanine. Just the 42-base CDR3 DNA is kept, in frame starting at base 1. CDR1 is given as SGHRS and CDR2 as YFSETQ, both from the germline V gene. What this sample's time point label stands for: approximately 2 years on ibrutinib. For TCR beta library preparation, approximately 2 micrograms of genomic DNA were extracted from the cryopreserved PBMCs. Longitudinal blood samples from CLL patients on ibrutinib monotherapy underwent high-throughput TCR beta sequencing. The patients took part in an open-label, single-center phase 2 trial of ibrutinib monotherapy. On a MiSeq, deep resolution sequencing aimed for a depth between 1 in 1 million and 1 in 200,000 T cells, with each clonotype covered approximately 9.2x on average. The immunoSEQ hsTCRB Kit was used to generate the TCR beta libraries. On the authors' methods: ImmunoSEQ Data Assistant and ImmunoSEQ Analyzer were used for data analysis, and V, D and J genes were assigned according to IMGT definitions. Clonality was computed as one minus normalized Shannon entropy of productive rearrangement frequencies, ranging from 0 to 1. Only overrepresented clonotypes making up at least 0.05% of each patient's repertoire were included in the public clonotype analysis. Thirteen age-matched healthy donor repertoires from immuneACCESS were used as controls for clonality. Entries here come from immuneACCESS through TCRdb and include only in-frame sequences with V and J called. Some clones fail to appear in such tables; in the studies checked, an unresolved V gene covers under half of the shortfall, and the cause of the remainder is unknown. V, J and clone size are those of that table, while D and trimming were read from the DNA. A total of 100,000 to 150,000 clones appear in this sample, approximately 83% of them only once. The ten largest account for roughly 2% of the sample.

Results and caveats for the whole study, not just this receptor: Baseline clonality was found to be higher than that of age-matched healthy donors and was strongly correlated with circulating CD8+ T-cell counts. Public clonotypes were rare and either shrank or stayed stable during treatment, and the rise in clonality at ibrutinib response reflected expansion of private clonotypes. An increase in clonality was observed at ibrutinib response, with clonality remaining stable during sustained remission and falling back toward baseline at progression. Sampling times were not matched between sustained-remission and progressing patients, and lymph node repertoires were not studied.

Recombination linked TRBV5-1 to TRBJ2-7; 6 matching bases give a weak D call of TRBD1. The origin of this receptor is a human donor with chronic lymphocytic leukemia. The source was PBMCs, collected after 24 months of ibrutinib treatment. DNA sequence: TGCGCCAGCAGCTTGCAGGGGATGGTAAACGAGCAGTACTTC. This codes for CASSLQGMVNEQYF.